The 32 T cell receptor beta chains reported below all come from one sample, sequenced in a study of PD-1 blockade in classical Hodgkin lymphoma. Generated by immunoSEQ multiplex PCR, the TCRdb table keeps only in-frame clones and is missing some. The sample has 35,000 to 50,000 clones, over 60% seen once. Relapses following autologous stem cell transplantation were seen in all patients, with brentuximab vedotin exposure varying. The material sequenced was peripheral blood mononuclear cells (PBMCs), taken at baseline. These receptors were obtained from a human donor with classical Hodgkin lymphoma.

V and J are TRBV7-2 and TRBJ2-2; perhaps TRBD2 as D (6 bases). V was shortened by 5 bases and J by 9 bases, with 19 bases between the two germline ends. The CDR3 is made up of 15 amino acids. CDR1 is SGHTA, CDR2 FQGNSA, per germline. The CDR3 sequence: CASSGSGEYIRELFF. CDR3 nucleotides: TGTGCCAGCAGCGGGTCGGGGGAGTATATCAGGGAGCTGTTTTTT.

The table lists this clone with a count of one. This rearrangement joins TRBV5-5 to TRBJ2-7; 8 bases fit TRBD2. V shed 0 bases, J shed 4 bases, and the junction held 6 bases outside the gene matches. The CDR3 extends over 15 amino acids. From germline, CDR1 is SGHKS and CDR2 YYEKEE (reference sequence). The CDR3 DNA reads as TGTGCCAGCAGCTTGGGCCAGCGGGAGTTGTACGAGCAGTACTTC. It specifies CASSLGQRELYEQYF.

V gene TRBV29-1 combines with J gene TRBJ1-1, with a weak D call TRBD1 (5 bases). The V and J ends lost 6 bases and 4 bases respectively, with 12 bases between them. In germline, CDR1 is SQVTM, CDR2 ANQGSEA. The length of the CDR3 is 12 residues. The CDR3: CSVRAGGTEAFF. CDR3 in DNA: TGCAGCGTCCGCGCGGGGGGCACTGAAGCTTTCTTT.

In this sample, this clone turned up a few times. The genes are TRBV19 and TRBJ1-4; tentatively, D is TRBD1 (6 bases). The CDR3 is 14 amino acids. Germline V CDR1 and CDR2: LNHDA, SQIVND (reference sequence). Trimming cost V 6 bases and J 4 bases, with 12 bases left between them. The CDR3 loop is CASRRRGDNEKLFF. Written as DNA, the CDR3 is TGTGCCAGTAGGAGGAGGGGGGATAATGAAAAACTGTTTTTT.

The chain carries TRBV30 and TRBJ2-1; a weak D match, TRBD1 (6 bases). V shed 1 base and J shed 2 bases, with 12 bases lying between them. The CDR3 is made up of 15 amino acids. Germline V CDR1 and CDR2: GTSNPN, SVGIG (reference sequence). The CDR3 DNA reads TGTGCCTGGAGTGGGGACATAGGGACCTACAATGAGCAGTTCTTC. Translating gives CAWSGDIGTYNEQFF.

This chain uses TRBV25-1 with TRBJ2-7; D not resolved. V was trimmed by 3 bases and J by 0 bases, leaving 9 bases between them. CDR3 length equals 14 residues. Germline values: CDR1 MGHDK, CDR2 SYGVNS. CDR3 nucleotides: TGTGCCAGCAGTGACTTACAGAGCTCCTACGAGCAGTACTTC. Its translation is CASSDLQSSYEQYF.

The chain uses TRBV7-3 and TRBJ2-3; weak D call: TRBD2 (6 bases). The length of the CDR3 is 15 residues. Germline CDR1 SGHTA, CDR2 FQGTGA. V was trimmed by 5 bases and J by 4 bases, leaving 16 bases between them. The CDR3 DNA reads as TGTGCCAGCAGCCAGCCTAGCTCGGGGGCAGATACGCAGTATTTT. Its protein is CASSQPSSGADTQYF.

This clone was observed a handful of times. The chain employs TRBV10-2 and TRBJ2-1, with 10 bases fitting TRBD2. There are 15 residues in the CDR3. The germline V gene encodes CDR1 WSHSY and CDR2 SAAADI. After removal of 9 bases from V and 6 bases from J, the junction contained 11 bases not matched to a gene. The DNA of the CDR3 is TGCGCCAGTGGGCTAGCGGGAGCAGGAGGCAATGAGCAGTTCTTC. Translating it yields CASGLAGAGGNEQFF.

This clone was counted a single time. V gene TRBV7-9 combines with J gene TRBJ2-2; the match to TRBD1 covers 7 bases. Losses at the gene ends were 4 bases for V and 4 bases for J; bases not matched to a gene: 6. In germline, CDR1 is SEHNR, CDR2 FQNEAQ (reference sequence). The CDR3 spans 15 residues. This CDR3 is CASSSGGYRTGELFF. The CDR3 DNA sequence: TGTGCCAGCAGCTCAGGGGGATATCGCACCGGGGAGCTGTTTTTT.

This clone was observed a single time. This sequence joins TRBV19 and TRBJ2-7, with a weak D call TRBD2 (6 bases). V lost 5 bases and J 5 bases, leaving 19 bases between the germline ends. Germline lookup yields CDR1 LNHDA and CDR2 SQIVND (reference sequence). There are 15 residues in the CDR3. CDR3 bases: TGTGCCAGTAGTCCCCCGACGGGACTCAAAAACGAGCAGTACTTC. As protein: CASSPPTGLKNEQYF.

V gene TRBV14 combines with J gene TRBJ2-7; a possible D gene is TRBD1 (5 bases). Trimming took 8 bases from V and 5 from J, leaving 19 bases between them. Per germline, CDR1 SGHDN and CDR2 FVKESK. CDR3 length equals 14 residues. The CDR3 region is CASSLLAAQDEQYF. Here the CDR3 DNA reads TGTGCCAGCTCCCTCCTTGCGGCACAGGACGAGCAGTACTTC.

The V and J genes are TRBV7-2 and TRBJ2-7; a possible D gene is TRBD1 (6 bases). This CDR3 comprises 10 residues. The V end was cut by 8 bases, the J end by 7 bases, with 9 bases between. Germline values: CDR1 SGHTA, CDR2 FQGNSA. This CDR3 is CASGQREQYF. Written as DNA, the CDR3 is TGTGCCAGCGGACAGAGGGAGCAGTACTTC.

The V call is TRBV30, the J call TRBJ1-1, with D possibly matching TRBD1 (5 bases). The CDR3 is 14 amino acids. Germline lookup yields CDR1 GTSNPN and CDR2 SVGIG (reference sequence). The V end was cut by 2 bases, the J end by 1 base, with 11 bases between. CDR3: CAWSSGAWNTEAFF. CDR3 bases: TGTGCCTGGAGTTCCGGGGCCTGGAACACTGAAGCTTTCTTT.

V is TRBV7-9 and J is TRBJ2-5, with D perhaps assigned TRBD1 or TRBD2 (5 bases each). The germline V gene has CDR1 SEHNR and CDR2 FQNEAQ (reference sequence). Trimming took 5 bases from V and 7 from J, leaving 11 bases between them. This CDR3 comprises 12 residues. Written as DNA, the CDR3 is TGTGCCAGCAGCGGAAATGGGGGGACCCAGTACTTC. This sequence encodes CASSGNGGTQYF.

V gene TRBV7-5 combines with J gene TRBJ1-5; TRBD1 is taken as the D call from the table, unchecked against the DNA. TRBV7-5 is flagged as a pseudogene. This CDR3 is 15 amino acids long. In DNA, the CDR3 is TGTGTCAGAAGCTTAGCGGAGACAGGCAATCAGCCCCAGCATTTT. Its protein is CVRSLAETGNQPQHF.

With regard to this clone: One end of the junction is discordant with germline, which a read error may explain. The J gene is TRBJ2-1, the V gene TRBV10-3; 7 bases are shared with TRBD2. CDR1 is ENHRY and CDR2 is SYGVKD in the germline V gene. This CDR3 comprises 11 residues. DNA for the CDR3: TGTGCCATCAGGATTAGCGGGTACAAGATCTTC. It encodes CAIRISGYKIF.

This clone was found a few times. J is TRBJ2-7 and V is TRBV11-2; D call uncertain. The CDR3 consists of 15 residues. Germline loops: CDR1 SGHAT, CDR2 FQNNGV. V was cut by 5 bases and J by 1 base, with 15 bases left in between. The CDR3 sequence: CASSRRRDGSYEQYF. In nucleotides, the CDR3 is TGTGCCAGCAGCAGACGTAGGGATGGATCCTACGAGCAGTACTTC.

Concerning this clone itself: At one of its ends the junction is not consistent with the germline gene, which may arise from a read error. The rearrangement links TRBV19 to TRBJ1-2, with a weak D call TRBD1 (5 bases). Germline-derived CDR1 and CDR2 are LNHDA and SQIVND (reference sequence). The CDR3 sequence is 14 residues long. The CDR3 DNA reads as TGTACCAGTAGCGACCTCGGGACCAACTATGGCTACACCTTC. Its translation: CTSSDLGTNYGYTF. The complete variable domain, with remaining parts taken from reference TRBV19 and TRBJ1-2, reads DGGITQSPKYLFRKEGQNVTLSCEQNLNHDAMYWYRQDPGQGLRLIYYSQIVNDFQKGDIAEGYSVSREKKESFPLTVTSAQKNPTAFYLCTSSDLGTNYGYTFGSGTRLTVV.

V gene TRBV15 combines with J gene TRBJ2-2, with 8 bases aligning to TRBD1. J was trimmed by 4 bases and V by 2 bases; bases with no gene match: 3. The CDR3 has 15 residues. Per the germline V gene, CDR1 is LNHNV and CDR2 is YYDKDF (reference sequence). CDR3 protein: CATSRPTGATGELFF. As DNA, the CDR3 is TGTGCCACCAGCAGACCGACAGGGGCCACCGGGGAGCTGTTTTTT.

This chain's CDR3 is CASSSSGAGANVLTF. DNA of the CDR3: TGTGCCAGCAGTTCCTCGGGTGCTGGGGCCAACGTCCTGACTTTC. V and J are TRBV27 and TRBJ2-6; D unclear. This CDR3 contains 15 residues. CDR1 and CDR2 (germline): MNHEY, SMNVEV (reference sequence). V shed 4 bases and J shed 2 bases, with 9 bases lying between them.

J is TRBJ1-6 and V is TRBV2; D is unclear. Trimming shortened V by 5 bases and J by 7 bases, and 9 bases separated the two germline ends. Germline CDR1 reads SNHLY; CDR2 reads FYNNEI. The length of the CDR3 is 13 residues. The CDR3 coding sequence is TGTGCCAGCAGTAAAGGAGCGAATTCACCCCTCCACTTT. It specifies CASSKGANSPLHF.

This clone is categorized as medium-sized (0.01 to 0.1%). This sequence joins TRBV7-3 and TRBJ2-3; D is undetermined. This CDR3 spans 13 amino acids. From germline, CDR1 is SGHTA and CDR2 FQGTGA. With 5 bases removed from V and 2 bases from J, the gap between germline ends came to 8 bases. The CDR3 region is CASSLQATDTQYF. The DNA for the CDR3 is TGTGCCAGCAGCCTCCAGGCCACAGATACGCAGTATTTT.

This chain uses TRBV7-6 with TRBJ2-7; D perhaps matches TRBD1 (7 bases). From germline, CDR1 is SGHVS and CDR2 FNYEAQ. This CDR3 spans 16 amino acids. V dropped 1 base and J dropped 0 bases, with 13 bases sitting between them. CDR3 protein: CASSLGGGGFSYEQYF. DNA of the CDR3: TGTGCCAGCAGCTTAGGAGGAGGGGGCTTCTCCTACGAGCAGTACTTC.

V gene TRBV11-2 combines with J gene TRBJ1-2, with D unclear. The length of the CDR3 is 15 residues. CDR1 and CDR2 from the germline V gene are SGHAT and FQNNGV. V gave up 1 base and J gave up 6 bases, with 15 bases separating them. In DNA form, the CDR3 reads TGTGCCAGCAGCTTAGTAGGGCAAGATCGACATGGCTACACCTTC. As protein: CASSLVGQDRHGYTF.

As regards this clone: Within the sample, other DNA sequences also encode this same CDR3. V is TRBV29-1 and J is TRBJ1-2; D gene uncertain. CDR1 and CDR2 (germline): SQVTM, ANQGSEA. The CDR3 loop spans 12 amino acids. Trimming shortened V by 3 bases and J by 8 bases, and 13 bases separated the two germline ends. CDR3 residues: CSVEGGRWGYTF. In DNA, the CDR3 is TGCAGCGTTGAGGGCGGCCGTTGGGGCTACACCTTC.

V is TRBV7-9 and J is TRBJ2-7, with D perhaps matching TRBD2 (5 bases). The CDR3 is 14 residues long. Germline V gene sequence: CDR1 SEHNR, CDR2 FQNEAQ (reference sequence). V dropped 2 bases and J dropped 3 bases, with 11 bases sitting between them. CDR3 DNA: TGTGCCAGCAGCTTAAAGGGAGATTTCTACGAGCAGTACTTC. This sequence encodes CASSLKGDFYEQYF.

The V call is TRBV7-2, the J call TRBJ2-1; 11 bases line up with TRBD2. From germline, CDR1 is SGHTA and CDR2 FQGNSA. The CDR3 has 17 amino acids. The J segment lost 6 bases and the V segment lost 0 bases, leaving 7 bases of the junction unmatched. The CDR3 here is CASSLASGSGRVNEQFF. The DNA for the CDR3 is TGTGCCAGCAGCTTAGCGTCGGGTAGCGGGAGGGTCAATGAGCAGTTCTTC.

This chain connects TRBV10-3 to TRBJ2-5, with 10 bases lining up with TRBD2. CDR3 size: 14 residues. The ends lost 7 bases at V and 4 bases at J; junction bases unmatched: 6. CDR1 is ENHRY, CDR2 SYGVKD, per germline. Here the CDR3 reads CAIKPSGSSETQYF. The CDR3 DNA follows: TGTGCCATCAAACCTAGCGGGAGTTCAGAGACCCAGTACTTC.

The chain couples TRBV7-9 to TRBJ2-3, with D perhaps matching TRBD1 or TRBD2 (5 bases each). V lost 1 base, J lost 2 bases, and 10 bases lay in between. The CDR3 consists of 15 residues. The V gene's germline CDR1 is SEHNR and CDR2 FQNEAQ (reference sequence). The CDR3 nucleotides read TGTGCCAGCAGCTTAGGGGGACGGGCCACAGATACGCAGTATTTT. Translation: CASSLGGRATDTQYF.

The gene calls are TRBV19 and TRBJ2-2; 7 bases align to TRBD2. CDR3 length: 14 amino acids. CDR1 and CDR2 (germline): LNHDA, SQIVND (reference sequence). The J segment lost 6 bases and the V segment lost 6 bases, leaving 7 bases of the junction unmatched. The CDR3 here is CASSPGRVAGELFF. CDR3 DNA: TGTGCCAGTAGCCCAGGGAGGGTAGCCGGGGAGCTGTTTTTT.

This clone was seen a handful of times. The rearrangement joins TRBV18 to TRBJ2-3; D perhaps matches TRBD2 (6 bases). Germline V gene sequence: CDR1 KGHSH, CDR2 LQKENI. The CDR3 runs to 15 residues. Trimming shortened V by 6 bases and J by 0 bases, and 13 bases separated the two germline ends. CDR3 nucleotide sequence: TGTGCCAGCTCCTCAATGGGGGGAAGCACAGATACGCAGTATTTT. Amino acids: CASSSMGGSTDTQYF.

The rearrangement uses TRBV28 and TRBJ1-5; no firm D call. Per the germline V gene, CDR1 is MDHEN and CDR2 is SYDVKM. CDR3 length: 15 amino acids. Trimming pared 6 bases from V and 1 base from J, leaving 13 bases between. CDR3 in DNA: TGTGCCAGCAGCTTTGACCTAGGGAGCAATCAGCCCCAGCATTTT. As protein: CASSFDLGSNQPQHF.